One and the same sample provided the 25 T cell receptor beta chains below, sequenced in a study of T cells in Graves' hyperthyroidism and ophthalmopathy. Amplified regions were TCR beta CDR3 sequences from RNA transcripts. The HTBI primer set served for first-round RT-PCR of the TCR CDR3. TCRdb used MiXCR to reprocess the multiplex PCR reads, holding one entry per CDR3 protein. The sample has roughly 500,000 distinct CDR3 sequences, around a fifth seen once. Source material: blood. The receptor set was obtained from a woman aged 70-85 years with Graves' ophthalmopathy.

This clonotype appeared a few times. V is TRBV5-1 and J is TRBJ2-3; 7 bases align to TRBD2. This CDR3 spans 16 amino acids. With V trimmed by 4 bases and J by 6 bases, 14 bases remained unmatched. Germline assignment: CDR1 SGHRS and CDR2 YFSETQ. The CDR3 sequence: CASSPVLGGSLDTQYF. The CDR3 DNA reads TGCGCCAGCAGCCCGGTCCTAGGCGGGAGCCTGGATACGCAGTATTTT.

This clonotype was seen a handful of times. The CDR3 DNA is TGCGCCAGCAGCTTTAAGGGACTAGCGGGAGAATCCTCCTACAATGAGCAGTTCTTC. Its translation is CASSFKGLAGESSYNEQFF. V is TRBV5-1 and J is TRBJ2-1; TRBD2 agrees at 14 bases. V lost 2 bases to trimming and J lost 0 bases; unmatched junction nucleotides: 7. The CDR3 covers 19 residues. CDR1 is SGHRS, CDR2 YFSETQ, per germline.

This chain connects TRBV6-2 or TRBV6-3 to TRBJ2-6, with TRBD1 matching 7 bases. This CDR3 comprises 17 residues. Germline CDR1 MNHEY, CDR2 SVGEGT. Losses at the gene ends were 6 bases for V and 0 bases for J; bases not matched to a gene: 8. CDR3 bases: TGTGCCAGCAGAAACTCAGGGGGAAGCTCTGGGGCCAACGTCCTGACTTTC. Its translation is CASRNSGGSSGANVLTF.

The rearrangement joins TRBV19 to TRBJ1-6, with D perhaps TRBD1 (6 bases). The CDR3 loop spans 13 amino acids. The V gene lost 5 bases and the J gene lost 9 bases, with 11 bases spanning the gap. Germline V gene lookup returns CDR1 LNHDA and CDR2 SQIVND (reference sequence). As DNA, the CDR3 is TGTGCCAGTAGTGGCAGGGGAGTTTCACCCCTCCACTTT. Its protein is CASSGRGVSPLHF.

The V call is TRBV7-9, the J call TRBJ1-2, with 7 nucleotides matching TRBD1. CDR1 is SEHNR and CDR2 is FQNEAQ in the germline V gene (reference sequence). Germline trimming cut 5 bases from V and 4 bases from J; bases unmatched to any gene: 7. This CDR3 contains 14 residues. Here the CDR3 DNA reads TGTGCCAGCAGCATGGACAGGTCTCCCTATGGCTACACCTTC. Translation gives CASSMDRSPYGYTF.

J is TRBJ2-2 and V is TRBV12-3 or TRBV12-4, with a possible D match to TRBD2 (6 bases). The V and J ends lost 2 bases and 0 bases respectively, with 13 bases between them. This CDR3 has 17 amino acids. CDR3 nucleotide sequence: TGTGCCAGCAGTTTAAGAATCGGGGGACCGAACACCGGGGAGCTGTTTTTT. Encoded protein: CASSLRIGGPNTGELFF.

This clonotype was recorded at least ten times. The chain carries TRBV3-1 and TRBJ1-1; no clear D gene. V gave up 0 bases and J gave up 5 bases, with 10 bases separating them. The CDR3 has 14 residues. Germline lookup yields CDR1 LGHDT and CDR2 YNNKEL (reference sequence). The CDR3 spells CASSQDARRTEAFF. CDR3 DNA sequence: TGTGCCAGCAGCCAAGACGCACGGAGGACTGAAGCTTTCTTT.

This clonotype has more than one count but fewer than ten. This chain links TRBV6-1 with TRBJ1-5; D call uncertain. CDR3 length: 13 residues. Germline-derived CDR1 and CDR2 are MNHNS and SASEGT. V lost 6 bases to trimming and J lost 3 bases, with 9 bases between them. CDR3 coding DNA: TGTGCCAGCAGAGAGTTGGTCAATCAGCCCCAGCATTTT. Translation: CASRELVNQPQHF.

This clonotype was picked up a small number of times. The CDR3 is CASSIEGGYEQFF. The CDR3 region has the DNA TGTGCCAGCAGTATTGAGGGGGGGTATGAGCAGTTCTTC. J is TRBJ2-1 and V is TRBV6-1; perhaps TRBD2 as D (7 bases). Between the trimmed V and J ends, which lost 5 bases and 8 bases, there was a span of 13 bases. Germline V gene lookup returns CDR1 MNHNS and CDR2 SASEGT. The CDR3 is 13 amino acids.

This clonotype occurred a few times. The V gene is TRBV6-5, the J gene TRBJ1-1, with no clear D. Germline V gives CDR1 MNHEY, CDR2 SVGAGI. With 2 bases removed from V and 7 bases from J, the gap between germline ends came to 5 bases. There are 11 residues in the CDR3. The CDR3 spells CASSYALEAFF. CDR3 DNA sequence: TGTGCCAGCAGTTACGCCCTTGAAGCTTTCTTT.

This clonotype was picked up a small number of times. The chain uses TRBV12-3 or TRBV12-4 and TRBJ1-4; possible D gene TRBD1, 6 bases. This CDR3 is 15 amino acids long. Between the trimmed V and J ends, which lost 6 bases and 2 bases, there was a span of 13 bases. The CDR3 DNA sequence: TGTGCCAGCAGCCTTCGTGGGGGCACTAATGAAAAACTGTTTTTT. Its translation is CASSLRGGTNEKLFF.

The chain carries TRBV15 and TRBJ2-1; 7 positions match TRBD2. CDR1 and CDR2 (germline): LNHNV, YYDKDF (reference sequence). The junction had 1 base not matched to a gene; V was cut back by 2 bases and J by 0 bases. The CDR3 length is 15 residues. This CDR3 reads CATSRPSGSYNEQFF. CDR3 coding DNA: TGTGCCACCAGCAGACCTAGCGGCTCCTACAATGAGCAGTTCTTC.

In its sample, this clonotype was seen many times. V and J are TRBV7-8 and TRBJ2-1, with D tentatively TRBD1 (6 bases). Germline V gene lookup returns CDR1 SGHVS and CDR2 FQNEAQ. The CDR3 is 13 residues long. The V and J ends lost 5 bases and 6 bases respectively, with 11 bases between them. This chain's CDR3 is CASSPDRSNEQFF. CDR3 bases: TGTGCCAGCAGCCCCGACAGGTCCAATGAGCAGTTCTTC.

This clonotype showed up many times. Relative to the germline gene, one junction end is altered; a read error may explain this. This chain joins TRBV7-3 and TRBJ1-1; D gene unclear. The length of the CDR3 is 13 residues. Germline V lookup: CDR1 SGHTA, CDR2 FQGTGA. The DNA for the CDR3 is TGCGCCAGCAGCTCAGACGGGAACACTGAAGCTTTCTTT. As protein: CASSSDGNTEAFF.

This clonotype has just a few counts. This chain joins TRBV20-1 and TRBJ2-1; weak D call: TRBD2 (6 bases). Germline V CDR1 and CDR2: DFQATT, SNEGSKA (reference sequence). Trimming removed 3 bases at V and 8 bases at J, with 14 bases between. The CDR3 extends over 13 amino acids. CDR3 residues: CSASKSREDEQFF. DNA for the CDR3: TGCAGTGCTAGTAAGAGCAGGGAGGATGAGCAGTTCTTC.

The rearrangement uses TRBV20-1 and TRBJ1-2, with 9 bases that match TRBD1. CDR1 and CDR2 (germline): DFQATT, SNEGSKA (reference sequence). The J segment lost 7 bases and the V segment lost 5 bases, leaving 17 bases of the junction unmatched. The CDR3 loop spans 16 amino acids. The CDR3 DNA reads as TGCAGTGCTCCGACCGGGACAGGGAGCGGAAAAAGTGGCTACACCTTC. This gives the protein CSAPTGTGSGKSGYTF.

The CDR3 DNA follows: TGTGCCAGCAGCCCCCACCGGGGGGCCGGAAACACCATATATTTT. It encodes CASSPHRGAGNTIYF. This chain joins TRBV9 and TRBJ1-3, with D possibly being TRBD1 (6 bases). Germline CDR1 reads SGDLS; CDR2 reads YYNGEE. The V and J ends lost 4 bases and 4 bases respectively, with 15 bases between them. The CDR3 covers 15 residues.

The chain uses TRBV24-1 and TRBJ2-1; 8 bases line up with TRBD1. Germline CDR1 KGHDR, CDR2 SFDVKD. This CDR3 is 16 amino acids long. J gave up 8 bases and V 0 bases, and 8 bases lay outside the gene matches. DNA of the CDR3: TGTGCCACCAGTGATTTGCAGGCGCAGGGGGCTTATGAGCAGTTCTTC. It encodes CATSDLQAQGAYEQFF.

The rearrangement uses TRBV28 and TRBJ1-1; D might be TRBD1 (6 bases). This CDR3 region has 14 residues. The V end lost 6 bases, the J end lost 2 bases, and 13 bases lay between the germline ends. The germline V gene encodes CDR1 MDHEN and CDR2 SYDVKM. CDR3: CASRADRFNTEAFF. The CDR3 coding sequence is TGTGCCAGCAGAGCGGACAGATTTAACACTGAAGCTTTCTTT.

The CDR3 reads CASSQDYLAGDNEQFF. The CDR3 DNA is TGTGCCAGCAGCCAAGATTACCTAGCGGGAGACAATGAGCAGTTCTTC. This chain connects TRBV3-1 to TRBJ2-1; 10 nucleotides align to TRBD2. V was clipped by 0 bases and J by 5 bases; unmatched bases: 4. The germline CDR1 and CDR2 sequences are LGHDT and YNNKEL (reference sequence). This CDR3 has 16 amino acids.

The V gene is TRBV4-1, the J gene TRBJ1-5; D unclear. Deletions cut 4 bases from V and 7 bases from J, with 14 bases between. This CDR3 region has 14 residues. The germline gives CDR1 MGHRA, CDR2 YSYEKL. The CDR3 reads CASSPRGHEQPQHF. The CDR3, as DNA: TGCGCCAGCAGCCCGAGAGGGCACGAGCAGCCCCAGCATTTT.

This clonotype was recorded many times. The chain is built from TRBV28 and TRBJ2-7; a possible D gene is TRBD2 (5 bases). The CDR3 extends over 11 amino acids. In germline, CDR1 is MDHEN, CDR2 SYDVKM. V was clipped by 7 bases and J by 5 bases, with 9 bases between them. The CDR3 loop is CASTTRDEQYF. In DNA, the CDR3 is TGTGCCAGCACCACTAGGGACGAGCAGTACTTC. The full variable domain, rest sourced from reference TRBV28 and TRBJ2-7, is DVKVTQSSRYLVKRTGEKVFLECVQDMDHENMFWYRQDPGLGLRLIYFSYDVKMKEKGDIPEGYSVSREKKERFSLILESASTNQTSMYLCASTTRDEQYFGPGTRLTVT.

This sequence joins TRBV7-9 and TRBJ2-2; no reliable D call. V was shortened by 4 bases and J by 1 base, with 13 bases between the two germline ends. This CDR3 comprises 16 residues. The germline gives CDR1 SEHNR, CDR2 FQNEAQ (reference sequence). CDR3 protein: CASSSVMWENTGELFF. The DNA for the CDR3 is TGTGCCAGCAGCTCAGTGATGTGGGAGAACACCGGGGAGCTGTTTTTT.

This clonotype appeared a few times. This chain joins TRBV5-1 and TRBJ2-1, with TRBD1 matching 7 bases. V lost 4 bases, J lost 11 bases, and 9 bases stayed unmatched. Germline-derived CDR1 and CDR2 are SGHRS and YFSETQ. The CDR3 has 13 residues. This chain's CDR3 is CASSPLTGPQQFF. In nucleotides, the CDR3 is TGCGCCAGCAGCCCTCTGACAGGGCCACAGCAGTTCTTC. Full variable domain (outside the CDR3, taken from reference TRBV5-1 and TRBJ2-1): KAGVTQTPRYLIKTRGQQVTLSCSPISGHRSVSWYQQTPGQGLQFLFEYFSETQRNKGNFPGRFSGRQFSNSRSEMNVSTLELGDSALYLCASSPLTGPQQFFGPGTRLTVL.

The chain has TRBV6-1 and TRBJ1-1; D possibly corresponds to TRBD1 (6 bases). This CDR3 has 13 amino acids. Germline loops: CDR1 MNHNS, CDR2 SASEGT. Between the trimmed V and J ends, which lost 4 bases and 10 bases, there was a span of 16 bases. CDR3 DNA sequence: TGTGCCAGCAGTGCGACAGGTTCGAGAGGAGCTTTCTTT. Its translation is CASSATGSRGAFF.